The following is a T cell receptor beta chain sequence with its context. What it binds is not known. Trimming removed 3 bases from V and 10 bases from J; junction bases left unmatched: 12. Germline lookup yields CDR1 LNHNV and CDR2 YYDKDF (reference sequence). The length of the CDR3 is 15 residues. Assay: immunoSEQ multiplex PCR; the TCRdb copy retains only in-frame clones and omits some. The table records almost 20,000 clones, about four fifths of them present only once. The record originates from a study of OX40 agonist ivuxolimab in advanced cancers. Findings and limits, study-wide: It was not determined which antigens were specifically recognized by the peripheral T cells that had undergone clonal expansion.

The source is an adult with an advanced solid tumor such as melanoma, head and neck, liver or kidney cancer. The sequences come from CD4+ or CD8+ T cells sorted from blood, collected in a trial of the OX40 agonist ivuxolimab. The rearrangement uses TRBV15 and TRBJ1-2; 9 bases line up with TRBD1. CDR3 amino acids: CATSSPWTGETAYTF. DNA for the CDR3: TGTGCCACCAGCAGCCCTTGGACAGGGGAGACTGCCTACACCTTC.